This T cell receptor (beta chain) was recorded in a study of CD8 T cells in ankylosing spondylitis. The CDR3 runs to 16 residues. The germline V gene encodes CDR1 SGHRS and CDR2 YFSETQ. V lost 0 bases to trimming and J lost 5 bases; unmatched junction nucleotides: 6. Whole-study findings and limits: In ankylosing spondylitis blood, a motif of roughly eight highly homologous TCR beta variants appeared characteristic. Disease-linked clones reportedly concentrated significantly in matched ankylosing spondylitis synovial fluid. In the blood and synovial fluid of reactive arthritis, some motif variants had been previously reported.

Scientists made TCR beta libraries using quantitative 5'-RACE with molecular barcodes. TCRdb re-derived calls from the 5' RACE reads in MiXCR, one entry per CDR3 protein. The table shows under 300,000 distinct CDR3 sequences, with over 8.5% occurring only once. Many counts were recorded for this clonotype. Its specificity is not known. The specimen sequenced was blood, either unsorted or a sorted T cell fraction (not recorded which). The receptor was derived from a male donor with ankylosing spondylitis or in good health (not recorded which). The chain recombines TRBV5-1 with TRBJ2-2; TRBD2 agrees at 8 bases. This chain's CDR3 is CASSLAGGLATGELFF. The CDR3 bases are TGCGCCAGCAGCTTGGCTGGCGGACTAGCAACCGGGGAGCTGTTTTTT.